This T cell receptor beta chain stems from a study of technical replicates of blood from a few donors. Assay used: immunoSEQ multiplex PCR; TCRdb lists only in-frame clones, some missing. Of about 53,000 clones listed, about 82% were seen once; the top ten hold about 5%. CDR3 length: 15 amino acids. V was shortened by 1 base and J by 4 bases, with 12 bases between the two germline ends. Germline V gene lookup returns CDR1 LNHDA and CDR2 SQIVND (reference sequence). Sequencing used PBMCs. This TCR derives from a human donor in good health. Some clones in this sample may be carry-over from other donors' samples. The chain links TRBV19 to TRBJ2-3; possible D gene TRBD2, 5 bases. The CDR3 DNA follows: TGTGCCAGTAGTATAGGGCGGTTGGGAGCAGATACGCAGTATTTT. This codes for CASSIGRLGADTQYF.